Listed below are T cell receptor beta chains from one sample, sequenced in a study of shared clonotypes between healthy human individuals. Here immunoSEQ multiplex PCR was the method, and the copy in TCRdb shows in-frame clones only, minus some. The sample consists of about 820,000 clones, over 90% of them appearing once. The sample consisted of naive CD8+ T cells sorted from blood. Receptor source: a man younger than 40 in good health. Both conserved end residues are part of each CDR3.

V gene: TRBV7-9; J gene: TRBJ2-3; CDR3 protein: CASSGLAGVSDTQYF
V gene: TRBV18; J gene: TRBJ2-3; CDR3 protein: CASSPTGRDTQYF
V gene: TRBV4-1; J gene: TRBJ2-7; CDR3 protein: CASSQDPGGAYEQYF
V gene: TRBV21-1; J gene: TRBJ1-2; CDR3 protein: CASSSRQGGADTF
V gene: TRBV29-1; J gene: TRBJ2-7; CDR3 protein: CSVGTSGINEQYF
V gene: TRBV6-5; J gene: TRBJ2-3; CDR3 protein: CASSYGTRASTDTQYF
V gene: TRBV2; J gene: TRBJ1-5; CDR3 protein: CASRERFWGPQHF
V gene: TRBV2; J gene: TRBJ2-5; CDR3 protein: CASSVGLTMVTTQYF
V gene: TRBV4-1; J gene: TRBJ2-1; CDR3 protein: CASSQDPSSGINNEQFF
V gene: TRBV15; J gene: TRBJ2-7; CDR3 protein: CATSMTVSYEQYF
V gene: TRBV12-5; J gene: TRBJ2-5; CDR3 protein: CASGDPSAGTGRETQYF